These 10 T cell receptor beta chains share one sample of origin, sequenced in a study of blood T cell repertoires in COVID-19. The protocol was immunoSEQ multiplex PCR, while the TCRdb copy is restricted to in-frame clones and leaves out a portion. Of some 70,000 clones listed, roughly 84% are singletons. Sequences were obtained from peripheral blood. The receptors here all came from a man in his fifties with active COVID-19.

Here the CDR3 DNA reads TGTGCCAGCTCACCGACAAGATCAGGCGAGCAGTACTTC. Translation gives CASSPTRSGEQYF. The chain is built from TRBV18 and TRBJ2-7; no clear D gene. Trimming cost V 3 bases and J 6 bases, with 12 bases left between them. Per the germline V gene, CDR1 is KGHSH and CDR2 is LQKENI. This CDR3 spans 13 amino acids.

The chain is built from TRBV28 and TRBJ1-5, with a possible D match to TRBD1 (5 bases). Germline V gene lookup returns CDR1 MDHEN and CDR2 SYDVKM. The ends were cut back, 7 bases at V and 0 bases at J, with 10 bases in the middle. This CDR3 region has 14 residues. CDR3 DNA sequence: TGTGCCAGCATGGGGGGATCTAGCAATCAGCCCCAGCATTTT. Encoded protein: CASMGGSSNQPQHF.

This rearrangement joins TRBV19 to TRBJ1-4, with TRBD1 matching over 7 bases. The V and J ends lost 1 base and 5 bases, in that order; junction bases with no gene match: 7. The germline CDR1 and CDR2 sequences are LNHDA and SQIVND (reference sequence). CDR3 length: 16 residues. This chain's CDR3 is CASSIAARGRNEKLFF. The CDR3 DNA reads TGTGCCAGTAGTATAGCGGCAAGGGGGCGGAATGAAAAACTGTTTTTT.

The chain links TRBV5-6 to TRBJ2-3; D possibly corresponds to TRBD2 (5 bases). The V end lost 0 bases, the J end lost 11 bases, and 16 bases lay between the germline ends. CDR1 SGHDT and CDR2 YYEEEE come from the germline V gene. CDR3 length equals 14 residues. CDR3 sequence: CASSLGLAAAGQYF. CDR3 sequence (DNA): TGTGCCAGCAGCTTGGGTCTAGCCGCGGCCGGGCAGTATTTT.

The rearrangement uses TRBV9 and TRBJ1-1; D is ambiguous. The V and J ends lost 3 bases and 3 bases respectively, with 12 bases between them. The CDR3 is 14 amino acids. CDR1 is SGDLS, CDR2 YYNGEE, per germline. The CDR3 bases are TGTGCCAGCAGCGCGCGGAGGATGGACACTGAAGCTTTCTTT. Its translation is CASSARRMDTEAFF.

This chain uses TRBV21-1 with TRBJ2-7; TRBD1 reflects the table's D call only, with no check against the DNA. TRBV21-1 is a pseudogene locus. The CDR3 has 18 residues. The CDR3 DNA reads TGTGCCAGCAGCCCGACAGGGGGCCTTCCTCGAGACTCCTACGAGCAGTACTTC. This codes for CASSPTGGLPRDSYEQYF.

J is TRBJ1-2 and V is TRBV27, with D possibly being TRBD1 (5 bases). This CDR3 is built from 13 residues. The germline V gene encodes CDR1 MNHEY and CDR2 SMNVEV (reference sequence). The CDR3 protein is CAGLIRDSYGYTF. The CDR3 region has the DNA TGTGCTGGGTTGATAAGGGACTCCTATGGCTACACCTTC.

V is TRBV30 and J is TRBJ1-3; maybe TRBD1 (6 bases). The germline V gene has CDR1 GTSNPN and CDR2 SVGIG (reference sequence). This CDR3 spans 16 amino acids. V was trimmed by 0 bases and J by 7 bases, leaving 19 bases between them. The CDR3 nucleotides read TGTGCCTGGAGTGTGAGCCGGACCGCTGGGGGCAACACCATATATTTT. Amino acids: CAWSVSRTAGGNTIYF.

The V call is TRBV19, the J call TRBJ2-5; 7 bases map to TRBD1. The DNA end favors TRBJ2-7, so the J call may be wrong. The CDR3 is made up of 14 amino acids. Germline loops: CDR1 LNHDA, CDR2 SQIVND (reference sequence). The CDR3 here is CASSTRDSSYEQYF. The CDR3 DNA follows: TGTGCCAGTAGTACTAGGGACAGCTCCTACGAGCAGTACTTC.

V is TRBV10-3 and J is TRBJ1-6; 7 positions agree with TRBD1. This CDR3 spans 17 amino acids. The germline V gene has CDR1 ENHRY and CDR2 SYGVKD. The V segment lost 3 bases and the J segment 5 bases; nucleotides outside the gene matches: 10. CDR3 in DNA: TGTGCCATCAGTGAAGCAGAAGGGGGCTTCGATAATTCACCCCTCCACTTT. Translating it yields CAISEAEGGFDNSPLHF.